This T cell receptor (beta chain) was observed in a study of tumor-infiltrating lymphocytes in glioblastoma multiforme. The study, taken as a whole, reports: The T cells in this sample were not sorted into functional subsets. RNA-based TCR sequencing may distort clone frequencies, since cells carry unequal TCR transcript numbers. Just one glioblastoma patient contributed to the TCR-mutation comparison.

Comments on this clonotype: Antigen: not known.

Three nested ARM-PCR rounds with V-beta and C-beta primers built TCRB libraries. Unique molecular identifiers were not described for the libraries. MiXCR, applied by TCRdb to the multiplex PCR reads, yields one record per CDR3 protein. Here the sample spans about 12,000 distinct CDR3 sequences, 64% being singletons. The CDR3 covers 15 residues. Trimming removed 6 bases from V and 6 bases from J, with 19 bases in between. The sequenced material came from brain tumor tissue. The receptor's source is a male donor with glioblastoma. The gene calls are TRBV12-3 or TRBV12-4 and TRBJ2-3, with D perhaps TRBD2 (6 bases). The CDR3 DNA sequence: TGTGCCAGCAGCAGTACCGGGACTCTACGGGATACGCAGTATTTT. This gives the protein CASSSTGTLRDTQYF.